This T cell receptor (beta chain) was recorded in a study of T-cell memory formation after mild COVID-19. The CDR3 has 16 amino acids. After removal of 5 bases from V and 10 bases from J, the junction contained 9 bases not matched to a gene. Germline V gene lookup returns CDR1 SGHTA and CDR2 FQGNSA. From the 5' RACE reads, TCRdb called clonotypes with MiXCR, one entry per CDR3 protein. The sample carries 500,000 to 600,000 distinct CDR3 sequences, roughly 18% recorded once. This clonotype was recorded once. Source material: PBMCs or a T cell subset sorted from them (not recorded which). This clonotype was obtained from an adult woman who had mild COVID-19 (a few samples of this study predate the infection). Cell type and time point are not known. The rearrangement links TRBV7-2 to TRBJ2-1, with 15 bases identical to TRBD2. The chain's CDR3 is CASSARGGLAGGEQFF. The CDR3 coding sequence is TGTGCCAGCAGCGCGCGGGGAGGACTAGCGGGAGGGGAGCAGTTCTTC.